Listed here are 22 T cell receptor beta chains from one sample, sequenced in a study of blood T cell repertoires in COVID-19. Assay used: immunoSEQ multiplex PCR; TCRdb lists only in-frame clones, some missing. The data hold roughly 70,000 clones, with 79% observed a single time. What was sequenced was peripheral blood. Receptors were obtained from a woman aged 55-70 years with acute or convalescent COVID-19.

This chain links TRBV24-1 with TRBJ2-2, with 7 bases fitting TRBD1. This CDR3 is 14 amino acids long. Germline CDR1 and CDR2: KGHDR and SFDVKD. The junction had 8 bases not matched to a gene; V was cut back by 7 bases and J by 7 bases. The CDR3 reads CATSTTGEIGELFF. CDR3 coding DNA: TGTGCCACCAGCACTACAGGGGAAATCGGGGAGCTGTTTTTT.

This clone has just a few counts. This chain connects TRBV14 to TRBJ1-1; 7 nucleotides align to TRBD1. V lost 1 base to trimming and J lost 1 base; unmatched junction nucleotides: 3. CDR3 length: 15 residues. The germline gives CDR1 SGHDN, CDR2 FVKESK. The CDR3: CASSQAHRGNTEAFF. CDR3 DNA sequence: TGTGCCAGCAGCCAAGCGCACAGGGGGAACACTGAAGCTTTCTTT.

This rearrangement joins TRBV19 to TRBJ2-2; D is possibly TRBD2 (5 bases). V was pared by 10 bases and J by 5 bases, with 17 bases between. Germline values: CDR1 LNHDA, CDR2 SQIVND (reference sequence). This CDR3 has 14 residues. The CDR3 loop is CATRVRTGTGELFF. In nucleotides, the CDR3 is TGTGCCACTCGAGTCCGGACGGGGACCGGGGAGCTGTTTTTT.

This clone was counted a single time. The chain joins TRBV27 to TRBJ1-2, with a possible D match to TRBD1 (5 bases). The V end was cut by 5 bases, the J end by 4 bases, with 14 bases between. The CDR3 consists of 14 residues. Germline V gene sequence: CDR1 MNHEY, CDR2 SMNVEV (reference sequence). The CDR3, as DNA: TGTGCCAGCAGTCCTGGTGGGGCTGGCTATGGCTACACCTTC. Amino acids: CASSPGGAGYGYTF.

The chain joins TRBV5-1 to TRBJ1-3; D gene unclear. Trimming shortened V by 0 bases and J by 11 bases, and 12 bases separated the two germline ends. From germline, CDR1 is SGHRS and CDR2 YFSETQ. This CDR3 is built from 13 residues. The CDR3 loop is CASSLDGKVAIYF. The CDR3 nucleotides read TGCGCCAGCAGCTTGGACGGGAAGGTCGCCATATATTTT.

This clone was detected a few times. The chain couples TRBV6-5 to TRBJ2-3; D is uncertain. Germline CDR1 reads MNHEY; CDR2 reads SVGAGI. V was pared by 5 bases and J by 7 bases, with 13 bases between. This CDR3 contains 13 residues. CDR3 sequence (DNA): TGTGCCAGCAGTCCACCTAGTAGGTATACGCAGTATTTT. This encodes CASSPPSRYTQYF.

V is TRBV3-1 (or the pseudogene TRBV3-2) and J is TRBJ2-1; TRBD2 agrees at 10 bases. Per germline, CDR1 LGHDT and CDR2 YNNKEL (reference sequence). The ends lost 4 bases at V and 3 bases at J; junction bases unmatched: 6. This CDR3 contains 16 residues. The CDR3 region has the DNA TGTGCCAGCAGCCCTCAGCGGGGGGGCCGCTACAATGAGCAGTTCTTC. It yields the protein CASSPQRGGRYNEQFF.

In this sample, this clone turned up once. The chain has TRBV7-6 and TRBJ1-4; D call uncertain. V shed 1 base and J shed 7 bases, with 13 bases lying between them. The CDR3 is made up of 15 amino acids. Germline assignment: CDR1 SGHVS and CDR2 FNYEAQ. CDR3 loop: CASSLGLQSIEKLFF. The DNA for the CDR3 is TGTGCCAGCAGCTTAGGTCTACAGAGTATTGAAAAACTGTTTTTT.

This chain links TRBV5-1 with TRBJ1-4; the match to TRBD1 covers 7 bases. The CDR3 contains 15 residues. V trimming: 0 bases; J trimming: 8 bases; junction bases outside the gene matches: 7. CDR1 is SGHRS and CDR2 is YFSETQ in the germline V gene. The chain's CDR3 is CASSLGGTEKEKLFF. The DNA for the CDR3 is TGCGCCAGCAGCTTGGGTGGGACAGAGAAGGAAAAACTGTTTTTT.

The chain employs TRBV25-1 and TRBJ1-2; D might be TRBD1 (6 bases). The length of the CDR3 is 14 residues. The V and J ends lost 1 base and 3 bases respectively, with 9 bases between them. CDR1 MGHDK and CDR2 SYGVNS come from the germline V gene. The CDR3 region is CASSEWGGHYGYTF. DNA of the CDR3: TGTGCCAGCAGTGAATGGGGGGGCCACTATGGCTACACCTTC.

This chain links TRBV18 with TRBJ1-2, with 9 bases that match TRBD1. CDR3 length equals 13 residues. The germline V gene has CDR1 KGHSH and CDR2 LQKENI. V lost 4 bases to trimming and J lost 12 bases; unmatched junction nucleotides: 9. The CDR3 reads CASSLGTGTGNTF. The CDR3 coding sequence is TGTGCCAGCTCACTAGGAACCGGGACAGGGAACACCTTC.

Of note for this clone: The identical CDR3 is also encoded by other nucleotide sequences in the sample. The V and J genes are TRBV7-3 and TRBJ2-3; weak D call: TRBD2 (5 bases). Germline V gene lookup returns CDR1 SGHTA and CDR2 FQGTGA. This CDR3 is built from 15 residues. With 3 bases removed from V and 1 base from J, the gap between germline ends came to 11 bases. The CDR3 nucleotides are TGTGCCAGCAGCTTGACCGGGGTGGGCACAGATACGCAGTATTTT. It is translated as CASSLTGVGTDTQYF.

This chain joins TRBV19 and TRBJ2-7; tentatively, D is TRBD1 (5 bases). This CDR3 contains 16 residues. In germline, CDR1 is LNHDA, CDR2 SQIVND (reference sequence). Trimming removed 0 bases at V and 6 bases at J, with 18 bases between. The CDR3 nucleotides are TGTGCCAGTAGTATAGATCCACAGGCTCCCTTTGGCGAGCAGTACTTC. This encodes CASSIDPQAPFGEQYF.

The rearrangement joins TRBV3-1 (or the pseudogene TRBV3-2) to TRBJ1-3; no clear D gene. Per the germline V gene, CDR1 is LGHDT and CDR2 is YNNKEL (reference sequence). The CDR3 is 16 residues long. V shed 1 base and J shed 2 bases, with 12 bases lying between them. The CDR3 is CASSQVSGLPGNTIYF. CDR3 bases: TGTGCCAGCAGCCAAGTGAGTGGTTTACCTGGAAACACCATATATTTT.

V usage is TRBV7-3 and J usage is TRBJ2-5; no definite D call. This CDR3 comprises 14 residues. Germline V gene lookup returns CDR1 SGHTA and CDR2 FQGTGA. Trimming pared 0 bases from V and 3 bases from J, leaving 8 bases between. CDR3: CASSLTNTEETQYF. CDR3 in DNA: TGTGCCAGCAGCTTAACCAACACAGAAGAGACCCAGTACTTC.

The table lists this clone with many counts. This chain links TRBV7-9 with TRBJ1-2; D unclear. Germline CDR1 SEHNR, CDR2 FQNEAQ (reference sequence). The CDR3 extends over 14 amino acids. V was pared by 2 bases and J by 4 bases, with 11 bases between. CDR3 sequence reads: CASSLLKEFYGYTF. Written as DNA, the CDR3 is TGTGCCAGCAGCTTACTAAAAGAGTTCTATGGCTACACCTTC.

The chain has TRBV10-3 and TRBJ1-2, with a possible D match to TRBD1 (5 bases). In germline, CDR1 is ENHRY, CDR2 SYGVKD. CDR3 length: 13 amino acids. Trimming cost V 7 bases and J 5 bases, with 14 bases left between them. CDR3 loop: CAITSAGYYGYTF. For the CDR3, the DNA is TGTGCCATCACCTCGGCAGGGTATTATGGCTACACCTTC.

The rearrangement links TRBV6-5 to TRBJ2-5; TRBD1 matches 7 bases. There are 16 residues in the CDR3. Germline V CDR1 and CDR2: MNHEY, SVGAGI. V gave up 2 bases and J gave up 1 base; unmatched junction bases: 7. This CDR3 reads CASSYDREDPQETQYF. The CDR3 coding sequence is TGTGCCAGCAGTTACGACAGGGAAGATCCCCAAGAGACCCAGTACTTC.

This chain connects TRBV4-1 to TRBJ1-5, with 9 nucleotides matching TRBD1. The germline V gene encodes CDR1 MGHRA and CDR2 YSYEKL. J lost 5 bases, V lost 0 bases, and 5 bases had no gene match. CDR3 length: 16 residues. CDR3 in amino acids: CASSQEVGQGYQPQHF. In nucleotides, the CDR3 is TGCGCCAGCAGCCAAGAGGTGGGACAGGGCTATCAGCCCCAGCATTTT.

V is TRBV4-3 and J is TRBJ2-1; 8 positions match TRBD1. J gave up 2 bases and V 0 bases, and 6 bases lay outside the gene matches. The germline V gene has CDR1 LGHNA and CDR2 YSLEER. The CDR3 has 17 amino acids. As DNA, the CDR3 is TGCGCCAGCAGCCAAGACCCGACAGGGGATGCCTACAATGAGCAGTTCTTC. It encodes CASSQDPTGDAYNEQFF.

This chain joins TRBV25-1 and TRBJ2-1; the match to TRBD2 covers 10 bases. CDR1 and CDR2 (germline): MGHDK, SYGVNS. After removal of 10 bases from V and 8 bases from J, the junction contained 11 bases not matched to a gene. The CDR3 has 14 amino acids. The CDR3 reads CATRPGLAFDEQFF. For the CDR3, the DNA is TGTGCCACCAGGCCGGGACTAGCGTTCGATGAGCAGTTCTTC.

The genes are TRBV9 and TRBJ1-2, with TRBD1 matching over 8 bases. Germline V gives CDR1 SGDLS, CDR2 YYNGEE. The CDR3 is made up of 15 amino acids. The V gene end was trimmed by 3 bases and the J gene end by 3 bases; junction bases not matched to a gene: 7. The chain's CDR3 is CASSGDRGGDYGYTF. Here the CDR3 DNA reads TGTGCCAGCAGCGGAGACAGGGGCGGGGACTATGGCTACACCTTC. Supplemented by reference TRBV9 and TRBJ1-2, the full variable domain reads DSGVTQTPKHLITATGQRVTLRCSPRSGDLSVYWYQQSLDQGLQFLIQYYNGEERAKGNILERFSAQQFPDLHSELNLSSLELGDSALYFCASSGDRGGDYGYTFGSGTRLTVV.